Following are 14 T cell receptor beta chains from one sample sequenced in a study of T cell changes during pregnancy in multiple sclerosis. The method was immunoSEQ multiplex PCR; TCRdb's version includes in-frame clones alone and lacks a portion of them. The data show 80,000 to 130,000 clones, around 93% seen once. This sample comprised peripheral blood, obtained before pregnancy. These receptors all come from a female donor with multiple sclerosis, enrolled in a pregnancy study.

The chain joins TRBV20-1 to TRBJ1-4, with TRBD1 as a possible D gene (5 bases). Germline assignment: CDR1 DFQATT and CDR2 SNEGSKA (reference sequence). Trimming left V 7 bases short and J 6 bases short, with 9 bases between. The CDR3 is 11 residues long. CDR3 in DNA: TGCAGTGGGGGCACGGATGAAAAACTGTTTTTT. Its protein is CSGGTDEKLFF.

Written as DNA, the CDR3 is TGTGCCAGCAGCCCCATCCCGAGGACAGGATTATATGGCTACACCTTC. Translating gives CASSPIPRTGLYGYTF. This chain joins TRBV7-6 and TRBJ1-2; 7 nucleotides align to TRBD1. CDR1 is SGHVS, CDR2 FNYEAQ, per germline. CDR3 size: 16 residues. The trim removed 5 bases at V and 5 bases at J, leaving 14 bases unmatched.

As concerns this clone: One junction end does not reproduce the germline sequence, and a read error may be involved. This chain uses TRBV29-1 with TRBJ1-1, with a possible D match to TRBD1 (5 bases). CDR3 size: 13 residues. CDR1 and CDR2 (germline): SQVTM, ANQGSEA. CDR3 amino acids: CSGRQLLNIEAFF. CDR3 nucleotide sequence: TGCAGCGGTAGACAGCTTCTGAACATTGAAGCTTTCTTT.

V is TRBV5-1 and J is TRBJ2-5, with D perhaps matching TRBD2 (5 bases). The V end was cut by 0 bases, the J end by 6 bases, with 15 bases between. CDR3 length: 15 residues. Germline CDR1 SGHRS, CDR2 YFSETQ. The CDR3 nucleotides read TGCGCCAGCAGCTTGGTTAGCGCTGAGTCACAGACCCAGTACTTC. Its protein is CASSLVSAESQTQYF.

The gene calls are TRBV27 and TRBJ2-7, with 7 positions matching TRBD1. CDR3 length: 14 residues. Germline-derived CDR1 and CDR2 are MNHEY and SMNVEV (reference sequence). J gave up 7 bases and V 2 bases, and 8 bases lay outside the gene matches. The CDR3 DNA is TGTGCCAGCAGTTTAGGGACAGCCGCTTGGGAGCAGTACTTC. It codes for CASSLGTAAWEQYF.

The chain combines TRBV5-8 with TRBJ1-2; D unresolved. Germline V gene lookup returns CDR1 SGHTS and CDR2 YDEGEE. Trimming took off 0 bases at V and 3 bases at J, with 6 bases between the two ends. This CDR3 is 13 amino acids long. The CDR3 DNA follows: TGTGCCAGCAGCTTGGACGGGGACTATGGCTACACCTTC. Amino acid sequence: CASSLDGDYGYTF.

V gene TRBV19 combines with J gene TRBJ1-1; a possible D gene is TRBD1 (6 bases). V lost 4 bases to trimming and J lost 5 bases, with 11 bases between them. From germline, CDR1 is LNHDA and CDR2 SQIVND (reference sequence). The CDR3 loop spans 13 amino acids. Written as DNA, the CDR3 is TGTGCCAGTAGTACAACAGGGAGAACTGAAGCTTTCTTT. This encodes CASSTTGRTEAFF.

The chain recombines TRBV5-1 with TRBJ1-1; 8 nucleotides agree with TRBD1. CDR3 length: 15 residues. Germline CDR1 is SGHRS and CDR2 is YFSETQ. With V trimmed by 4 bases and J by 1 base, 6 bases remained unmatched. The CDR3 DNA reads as TGCGCCAGCAGCCTCTATACAGGGGGGAACACTGAAGCTTTCTTT. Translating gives CASSLYTGGNTEAFF.

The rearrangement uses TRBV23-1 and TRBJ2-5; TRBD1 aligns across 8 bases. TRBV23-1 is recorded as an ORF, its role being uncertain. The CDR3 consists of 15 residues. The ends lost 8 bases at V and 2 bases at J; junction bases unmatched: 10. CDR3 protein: CASRQGRRDQETQYF. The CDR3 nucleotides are TGCGCCAGCCGACAGGGGAGGCGAGATCAAGAGACCCAGTACTTC.

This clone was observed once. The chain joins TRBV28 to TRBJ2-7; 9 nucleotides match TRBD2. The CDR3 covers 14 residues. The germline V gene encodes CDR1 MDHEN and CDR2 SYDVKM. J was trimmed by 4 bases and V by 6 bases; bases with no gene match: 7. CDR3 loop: CASSLTSGSYEQYF. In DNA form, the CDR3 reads TGTGCCAGCAGCTTGACTAGCGGCTCTTACGAGCAGTACTTC.

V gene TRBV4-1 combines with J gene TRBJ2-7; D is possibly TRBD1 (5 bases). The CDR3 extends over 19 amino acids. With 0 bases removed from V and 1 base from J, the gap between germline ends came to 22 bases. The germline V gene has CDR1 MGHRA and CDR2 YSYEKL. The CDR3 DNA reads TGCGCCAGCAGCCAAGATAGCACCGGACATGTTACAAATTCCTACGAGCAGTACTTC. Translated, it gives CASSQDSTGHVTNSYEQYF.

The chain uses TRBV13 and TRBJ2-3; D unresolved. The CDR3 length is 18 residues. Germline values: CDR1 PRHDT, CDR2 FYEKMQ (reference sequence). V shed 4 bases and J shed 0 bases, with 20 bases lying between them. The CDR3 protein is CASSSTVTQTYSTDTQYF. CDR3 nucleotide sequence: TGTGCCAGCAGCTCGACTGTTACCCAGACTTATAGCACAGATACGCAGTATTTT.

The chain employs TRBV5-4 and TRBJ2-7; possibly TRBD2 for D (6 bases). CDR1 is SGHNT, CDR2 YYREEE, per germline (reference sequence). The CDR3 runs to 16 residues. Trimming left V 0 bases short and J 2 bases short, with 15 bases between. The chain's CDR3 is CASSLGSGTFTYEQYF. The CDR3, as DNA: TGTGCCAGCAGCTTGGGTAGCGGCACCTTTACCTACGAGCAGTACTTC.

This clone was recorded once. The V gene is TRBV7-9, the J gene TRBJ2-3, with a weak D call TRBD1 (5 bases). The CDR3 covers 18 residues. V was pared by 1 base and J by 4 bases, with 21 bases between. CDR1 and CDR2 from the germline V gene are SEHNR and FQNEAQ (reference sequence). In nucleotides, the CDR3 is TGTGCCAGCAGCTTAGTCCGTCTGGACACCTTTACACCAGATACGCAGTATTTT. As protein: CASSLVRLDTFTPDTQYF.